The 15 T cell receptor beta chains below all came from one sample that was sequenced in a study of spatial heterogeneity in lung cancer. TCRdb re-called the 5' RACE reads through MiXCR, storing one row per CDR3 protein. The sample lists around 74,000 distinct CDR3 sequences, roughly 13% seen once, with over 5.5% in the top ten. The time point: sample taken at primary tumor resection. No cell sorting; template was whole RNA from tumor, lung tissue or PBMC. Source: PBMCs, taken at surgery. Receptors originate from a male donor with early-stage non-small cell lung cancer.

A word on this clonotype: Mismatch with germline at one junction end may stem from a read error. This chain joins TRBV5-1 and TRBJ1-1, with a possible D match to TRBD1 (5 bases). The CDR3 sequence is 14 residues long. From germline, CDR1 is SGHRS and CDR2 YFSETQ. The CDR3 is CASSPGTTNIEAFF. The CDR3 nucleotides are TGCGCCAGCAGCCCGGGGACTACGAACATTGAAGCTTTCTTT.

This clonotype turned up a few times. J is TRBJ2-7 and V is TRBV20-1; D perhaps matches TRBD1 (6 bases). The V end was cut by 0 bases, the J end by 3 bases, with 12 bases between. CDR3 length: 14 residues. The germline CDR1 and CDR2 sequences are DFQATT and SNEGSKA (reference sequence). The chain's CDR3 is CSARDVRTVYEQYF. CDR3 nucleotides: TGCAGTGCTAGAGATGTAAGGACAGTCTACGAGCAGTACTTC.

V gene TRBV9 combines with J gene TRBJ1-2; D gene ambiguous. The germline V gene encodes CDR1 SGDLS and CDR2 YYNGEE. Deletions cut 4 bases from V and 3 bases from J, with 16 bases between. CDR3 length: 15 residues. For the CDR3, the DNA is TGTGCCAGCAGCCCGACCAGTGGGTTTTACTATGGCTACACCTTC. Its translation: CASSPTSGFYYGYTF.

This clonotype was recorded many times. The rearrangement uses TRBV30 and TRBJ2-7; TRBD2 might be the D (5 bases). Trimming pared 0 bases from V and 6 bases from J, leaving 9 bases between. The CDR3 totals 12 residues. The germline gives CDR1 GTSNPN, CDR2 SVGIG (reference sequence). CDR3: CAWSVLGGEQYF. The CDR3 DNA reads as TGTGCCTGGAGTGTACTTGGAGGCGAGCAGTACTTC.

This clonotype came up many times. This chain connects TRBV6-6 to TRBJ1-2; unclear D gene. V was cut by 6 bases and J by 1 base, with 9 bases left in between. The CDR3 length is 13 residues. Per germline, CDR1 MNHNY and CDR2 SVGAGI (reference sequence). CDR3 loop: CASSPGVNYGYTF. Here the CDR3 DNA reads TGTGCCAGCAGCCCGGGTGTTAACTATGGCTACACCTTC.

This clonotype was picked up many times. The chain is built from TRBV3-1 and TRBJ2-1, with no clear D. This CDR3 spans 14 amino acids. Trimming left V 5 bases short and J 10 bases short, with 18 bases between. CDR1 and CDR2 from the germline V gene are LGHDT and YNNKEL (reference sequence). The CDR3 DNA follows: TGTGCCAGCAGCGTCAAACACAGTCAGCAGGAGCAGTTCTTC. Amino acid sequence: CASSVKHSQQEQFF.

This clonotype was counted between two and nine times. This chain joins TRBV7-9 and TRBJ1-6; tentative D call: TRBD1 (6 bases). Germline assignment: CDR1 SEHNR and CDR2 FQNEAQ (reference sequence). CDR3 length: 16 residues. V dropped 3 bases and J dropped 2 bases, with 11 bases sitting between them. CDR3 nucleotides: TGTGCCAGCAGCTTTAGCAGGGGCACCTATAATTCACCCCTCCACTTT. Its translation is CASSFSRGTYNSPLHF.

This clonotype was detected only a few times. The V gene is TRBV13, the J gene TRBJ2-1; D gene uncertain. V was trimmed by 4 bases and J by 1 base, leaving 8 bases between them. Germline values: CDR1 PRHDT, CDR2 FYEKMQ (reference sequence). This CDR3 spans 14 amino acids. As DNA, the CDR3 is TGTGCCAGCAGCTCGCTAGGGTCCTACAATGAGCAGTTCTTC. Its protein is CASSSLGSYNEQFF.

In its sample, this clonotype was seen many times. The chain combines TRBV15 with TRBJ1-4; a weak D match, TRBD1 (5 bases). This CDR3 has 16 residues. V lost 0 bases, J lost 5 bases, and 13 bases lay in between. The germline V gene encodes CDR1 LNHNV and CDR2 YYDKDF (reference sequence). CDR3 DNA sequence: TGTGCCACCAGCAGAGATCGGGAGGGGATAAATGAAAAACTGTTTTTT. It specifies CATSRDREGINEKLFF.

In this sample, this clonotype turned up a few times. The chain carries TRBV5-1 and TRBJ2-1; 12 bases fit TRBD1. The CDR3 consists of 16 residues. Germline lookup yields CDR1 SGHRS and CDR2 YFSETQ. J was trimmed by 8 bases and V by 0 bases; bases with no gene match: 6. The CDR3, as DNA: TGCGCCAGCAGCTTGGGACCGGGACAGGGGGCCGATGAGCAGTTCTTC. Its translation: CASSLGPGQGADEQFF.

The sample holds many counts of this clonotype. The chain uses TRBV4-2 and TRBJ2-7; D is perhaps TRBD1 or TRBD2 (6 bases each). CDR3 length: 16 residues. V was trimmed by 0 bases and J by 7 bases, leaving 19 bases between them. CDR1 is LGHNA and CDR2 is YNFKEQ in the germline V gene. In nucleotides, the CDR3 is TGTGCCAGCAGCCAAGATGGATTGGCGGGAACAGGGGAGCAGTACTTC. This gives the protein CASSQDGLAGTGEQYF.

This clonotype has at least ten counts. V is TRBV29-1 and J is TRBJ2-6; D not resolved. CDR3 length: 15 residues. CDR1 SQVTM and CDR2 ANQGSEA come from the germline V gene. With 7 bases removed from V and 0 bases from J, the gap between germline ends came to 13 bases. CDR3: CSAELTSSGANVLTF. The CDR3 bases are TGCAGCGCAGAGTTAACCAGCTCTGGGGCCAACGTCCTGACTTTC.

This clonotype was observed many times. The chain has TRBV29-1 and TRBJ1-1; 8 bases align to TRBD1. Germline V CDR1 and CDR2: SQVTM, ANQGSEA. The CDR3 length is 12 residues. With V trimmed by 4 bases and J by 10 bases, 8 bases remained unmatched. The CDR3 is CSVVFQGAGAFF. CDR3 sequence (DNA): TGCAGCGTTGTGTTCCAGGGGGCGGGAGCTTTCTTT.

This clonotype was seen ten or more times. The chain carries TRBV19 and TRBJ2-1, with 8 bases identical to TRBD2. Germline V gene data show CDR1 as LNHDA and CDR2 as SQIVND (reference sequence). The CDR3 is made up of 14 amino acids. The V segment lost 5 bases and the J segment 10 bases; nucleotides outside the gene matches: 10. In DNA, the CDR3 is TGTGCCAGTAGTGTGGTAGCGGGGTCTGGGGAGCAGTTCTTC. It specifies CASSVVAGSGEQFF.

This chain uses TRBV30 with TRBJ2-5; 13 bases are a match to TRBD2. Trimming cost V 5 bases and J 5 bases; bases outside gene matches: 5. CDR1 and CDR2 (germline): GTSNPN, SVGIG (reference sequence). This CDR3 is 14 amino acids long. The CDR3 DNA is TGTGCCTGGGGACTAGCGGGAGTTCCTGAGACCCAGTACTTC. Protein sequence: CAWGLAGVPETQYF.